Listed below are T cell receptor beta chains from one sample, sequenced in a study of T cell responses to AZD1222 COVID-19 vaccine. Assay: immunoSEQ multiplex PCR; the TCRdb copy retains only in-frame clones and omits some. Altogether 70,000 to 85,000 clones are present, just over 85% being singletons, with the ten largest covering 2.5%. Sample: peripheral blood, taken on day 0 of AZD1222 vaccination. The receptors shown here come from an adult in good health. Both conserved end residues are part of each CDR3. The order of the fields is D gene, J gene, V gene, CDR3 protein, CDR3 DNA. D genes are given only for firm matches.

d_call: TRBD2; j_call: TRBJ2-7; v_call: TRBV19; cdr3_aa: CASSISSGGPIEQYF; cdr3_nt: TGTGCCAGTAGTATTTCCAGCGGGGGCCCGATAGAGCAGTACTTC
d_call: NA; j_call: TRBJ2-7; v_call: TRBV4-3; cdr3_aa: CASSQDRVSSYEQYF; cdr3_nt: TGCGCCAGCAGCCAAGATCGGGTCTCCTCCTACGAGCAGTACTTC
d_call: TRBD2; j_call: TRBJ2-3; v_call: TRBV5-6; cdr3_aa: CASSFINSGGTDTQYF; cdr3_nt: TGTGCCAGCAGCTTCATCAATAGCGGGGGAACAGATACGCAGTATTTT
d_call: NA; j_call: TRBJ1-5; v_call: TRBV7-8; cdr3_aa: CASSQDRLSNQPQHF; cdr3_nt: TGTGCCAGCAGCCAAGACAGGCTGAGCAATCAGCCCCAGCATTTT
d_call: NA; j_call: TRBJ2-7; v_call: TRBV30; cdr3_aa: CASNQQGGYEQYF; cdr3_nt: TGTGCCTCCAACCAGCAGGGAGGCTACGAGCAGTACTTC
d_call: NA; j_call: TRBJ1-2; v_call: TRBV5-6; cdr3_aa: CASSGLIDGYTF; cdr3_nt: TGTGCCAGCAGCGGGTTAATAGATGGCTACACCTTC
d_call: NA; j_call: TRBJ2-1; v_call: TRBV9; cdr3_aa: CASSTPGQYGNEQFF; cdr3_nt: TGTGCCAGCAGCACCCCAGGGCAATATGGCAATGAGCAGTTCTTC
d_call: NA; j_call: TRBJ1-5; v_call: TRBV7-2; cdr3_aa: CASSLVPNSNQPQHF; cdr3_nt: TGTGCCAGCAGCTTAGTACCTAATAGCAATCAGCCCCAGCATTTT
d_call: NA; j_call: TRBJ2-7; v_call: TRBV27; cdr3_aa: CASSFSMAGRSYEQYF; cdr3_nt: TGTGCCAGCAGTTTTTCAATGGCAGGGAGATCCTACGAGCAGTACTTC
d_call: NA; j_call: TRBJ1-1; v_call: TRBV6-6; cdr3_aa: CASTTDVGEAFF; cdr3_nt: TGTGCCAGCACAACCGACGTAGGTGAAGCTTTCTTT